This TCR beta chain was recorded in a study of blood T cell repertoires in COVID-19. V dropped 6 bases and J dropped 4 bases, with 18 bases sitting between them. Germline assignment: CDR1 SGHTA and CDR2 FQGNSA. The CDR3 loop spans 15 amino acids. Libraries were prepared by immunoSEQ multiplex PCR; TCRdb keeps only in-frame clonotypes and omits some of them. The data show under 300,000 clones, nearly 90% seen once. This clonotype originated in a woman aged 55-75 years with COVID-19, enrolled during active disease. Sequenced input: peripheral blood. The chain employs TRBV7-2 and TRBJ1-2; D perhaps matches TRBD1 (5 bases). In DNA form, the CDR3 reads TGTGCCAGCAGTTCAGGGTTGGTGCCCTCCTATGGCTACACCTTC. It translates to CASSSGLVPSYGYTF.